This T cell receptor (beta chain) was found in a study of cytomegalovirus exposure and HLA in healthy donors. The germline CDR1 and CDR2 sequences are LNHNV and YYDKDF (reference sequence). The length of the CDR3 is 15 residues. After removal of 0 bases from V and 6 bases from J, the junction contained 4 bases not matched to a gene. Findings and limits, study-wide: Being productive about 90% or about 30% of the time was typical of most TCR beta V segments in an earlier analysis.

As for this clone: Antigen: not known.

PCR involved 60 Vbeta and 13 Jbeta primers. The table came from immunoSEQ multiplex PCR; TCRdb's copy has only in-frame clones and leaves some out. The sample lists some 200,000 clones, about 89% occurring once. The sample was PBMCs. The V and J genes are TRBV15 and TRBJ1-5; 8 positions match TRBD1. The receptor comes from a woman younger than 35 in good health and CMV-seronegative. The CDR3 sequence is CATSRDRQGAQPQHF. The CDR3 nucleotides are TGTGCCACCAGCAGAGATCGGCAGGGGGCTCAGCCCCAGCATTTT.